Only a few counts were recorded for the clone carrying this TCR beta chain. Its antigen is as yet unknown. This record comes from a study of blood T cells in healthy people across ages. Overall study results and limits: Roughly linearly, TCR beta diversity per million T cells fell as age increased.

V lost 0 bases and J 5 bases, leaving 14 bases between the germline ends. Germline V CDR1 and CDR2: MNHEY, SMNVEV (reference sequence). CDR3 length: 16 residues. With a J-beta primer mix and a sample-barcoded 5' primer, a second PCR ran about 7 to 12 cycles. TCRdb independently ran MiXCR on the 5' RACE reads; one entry per CDR3 protein. The profile covers about 680,000 distinct CDR3 sequences, with approximately 50% appearing a single time and around a third taken by the ten largest. Input material: blood. The V and J genes are TRBV27 and TRBJ2-1, with a weak D call TRBD2 (6 bases). The receptor's source is a woman aged 55-69 years in good health. CDR3 region: CASSLSAGSSHNEQFF. CDR3 in DNA: TGTGCCAGCAGTTTATCGGCGGGGAGTAGTCACAATGAGCAGTTCTTC.